This entry is about one T cell receptor beta chain. Trimming pared 2 bases from V and 0 bases from J, leaving 11 bases between. The CDR3 consists of 16 residues. CDR1 and CDR2 (germline): SGHTA, FQGTGA. The data were taken from a study of chemoradiotherapy in HPV16-positive cancers. The repertoire was sequenced with immunoSEQ multiplex PCR; TCRdb's copy has only in-frame clones and lacks some. The repertoire holds approximately 14,000 clones, with approximately 91% as singletons. Here the sequenced sample was blood, taken from a patient who underwent chemoradiotherapy. The clonotype originates from a human donor with HPV-associated anogenital cancer. The chain joins TRBV7-3 to TRBJ1-3; possible D gene TRBD1, 5 bases. DNA of the CDR3: TGTGCCAGCAGCTTAGGGGGGGTAGGCTCTGGAAACACCATATATTTT. This gives the protein CASSLGGVGSGNTIYF.